This T cell receptor beta chain was obtained from a study of T cell responses to AZD1222 COVID-19 vaccine. Whole-study findings and limits: Just a handful of AZD1222 recipients were seropositive at baseline.

A word on this clone: Its antigen is not known.

Using immunoSEQ multiplex PCR, the repertoire was profiled, and TCRdb retains in-frame clones only, with some absent. The sample yields 130,000 to 150,000 clones, around nine tenths seen once. V was trimmed by 11 bases and J by 7 bases, leaving 15 bases between them. The CDR3 runs 11 residues. Per germline, CDR1 MNHEY and CDR2 SVGAGI. The sample in question was peripheral blood, obtained on day 0 of AZD1222 vaccination. The V and J genes are TRBV6-5 and TRBJ2-7, with D perhaps matching TRBD2 (7 bases). This clonotype was obtained from an adult in good health. This CDR3 reads CASTGGGEQYF. DNA of the CDR3: TGTGCCTCGACGGGGGGCGGGGAGCAGTACTTC.